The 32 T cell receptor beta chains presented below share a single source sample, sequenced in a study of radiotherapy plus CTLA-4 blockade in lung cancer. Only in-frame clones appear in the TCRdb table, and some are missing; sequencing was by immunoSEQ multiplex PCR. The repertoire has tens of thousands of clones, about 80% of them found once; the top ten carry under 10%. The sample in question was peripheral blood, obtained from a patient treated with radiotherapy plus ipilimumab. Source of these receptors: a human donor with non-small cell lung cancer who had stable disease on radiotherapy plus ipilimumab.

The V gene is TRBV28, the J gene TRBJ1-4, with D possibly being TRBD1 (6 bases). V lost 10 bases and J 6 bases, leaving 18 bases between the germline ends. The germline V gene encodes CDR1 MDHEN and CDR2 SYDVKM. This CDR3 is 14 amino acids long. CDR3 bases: TGTGCCACCGGGGTCGGGGGGGCGGATGAAAAACTGTTTTTT. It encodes CATGVGGADEKLFF.

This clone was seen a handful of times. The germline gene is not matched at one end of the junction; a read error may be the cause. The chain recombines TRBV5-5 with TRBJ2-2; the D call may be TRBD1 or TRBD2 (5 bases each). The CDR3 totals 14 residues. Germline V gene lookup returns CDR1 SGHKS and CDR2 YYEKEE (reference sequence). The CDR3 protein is CASTLGVHTGELFF. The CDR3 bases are TGTGCCAGCACCTTGGGGGTTCACACCGGGGAGCTGTTTTTT.

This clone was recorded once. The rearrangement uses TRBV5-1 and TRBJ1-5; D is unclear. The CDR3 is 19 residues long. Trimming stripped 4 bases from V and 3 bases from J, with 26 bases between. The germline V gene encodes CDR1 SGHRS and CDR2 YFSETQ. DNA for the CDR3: TGCGCCAGCAGCCCTACCGGTGCCACGTCGCCCCGTAACAATCAGCCCCAGCATTTT. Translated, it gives CASSPTGATSPRNNQPQHF.

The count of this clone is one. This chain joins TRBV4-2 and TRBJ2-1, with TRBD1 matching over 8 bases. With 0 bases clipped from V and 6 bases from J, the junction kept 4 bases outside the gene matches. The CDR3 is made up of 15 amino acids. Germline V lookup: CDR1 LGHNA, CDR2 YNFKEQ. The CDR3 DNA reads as TGTGCCAGCAGCCAAGAAAGAGGACAGGGCAATGAGCAGTTCTTC. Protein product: CASSQERGQGNEQFF.

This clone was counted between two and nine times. The DNA of the CDR3 is TGTGCCAGCAGCGCCCAGTCTACAGCGCCTGGAAACACCATATATTTT. Translation: CASSAQSTAPGNTIYF. V gene TRBV9 combines with J gene TRBJ1-3; D is unresolved. V was trimmed by 3 bases and J by 2 bases, leaving 15 bases between them. Germline V gene lookup returns CDR1 SGDLS and CDR2 YYNGEE. The CDR3 extends over 16 amino acids.

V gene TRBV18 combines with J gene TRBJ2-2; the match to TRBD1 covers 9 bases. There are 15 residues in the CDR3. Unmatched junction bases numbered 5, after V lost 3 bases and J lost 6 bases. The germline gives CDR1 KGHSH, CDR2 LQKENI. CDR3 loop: CASSPGTGSAGELFF. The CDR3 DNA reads TGTGCCAGCTCACCGGGGACAGGGAGCGCCGGGGAGCTGTTTTTT.

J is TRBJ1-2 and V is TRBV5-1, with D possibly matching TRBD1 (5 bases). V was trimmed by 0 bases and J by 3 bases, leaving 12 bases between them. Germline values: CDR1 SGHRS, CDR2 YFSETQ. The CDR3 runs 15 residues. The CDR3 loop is CASSLVGTTDYGYTF. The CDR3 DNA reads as TGCGCCAGCAGCTTGGTTGGGACCACTGACTATGGCTACACCTTC.

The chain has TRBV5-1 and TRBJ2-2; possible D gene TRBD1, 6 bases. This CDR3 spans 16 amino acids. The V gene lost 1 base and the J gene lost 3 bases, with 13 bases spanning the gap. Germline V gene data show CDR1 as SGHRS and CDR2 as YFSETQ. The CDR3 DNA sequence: TGCGCCAGCAGCTTGCGAACAGGGCGGGACACCGGGGAGCTGTTTTTT. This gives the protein CASSLRTGRDTGELFF.

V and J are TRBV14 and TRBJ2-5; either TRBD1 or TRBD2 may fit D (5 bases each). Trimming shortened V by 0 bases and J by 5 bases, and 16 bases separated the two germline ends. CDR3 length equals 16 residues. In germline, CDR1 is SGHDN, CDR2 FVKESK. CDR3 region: CASSQEPIGTGETQYF. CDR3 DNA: TGTGCCAGCAGCCAAGAACCCATCGGGACGGGGGAGACCCAGTACTTC.

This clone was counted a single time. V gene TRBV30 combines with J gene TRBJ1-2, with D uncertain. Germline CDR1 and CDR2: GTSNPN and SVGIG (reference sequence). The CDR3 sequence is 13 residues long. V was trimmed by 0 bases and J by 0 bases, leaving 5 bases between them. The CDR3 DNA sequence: TGTGCCTGGAGTGTAGAGGCTAACTATGGCTACACCTTC. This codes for CAWSVEANYGYTF. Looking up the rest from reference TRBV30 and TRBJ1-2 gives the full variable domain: SQTIHQWPATLVQPVGSPLSLECTVEGTSNPNLYWYRQAAGRGLQLLFYSVGIGQISSEVPQNLSASRPQDRQFILSSKKLLLSDSGFYLCAWSVEANYGYTFGSGTRLTVV.

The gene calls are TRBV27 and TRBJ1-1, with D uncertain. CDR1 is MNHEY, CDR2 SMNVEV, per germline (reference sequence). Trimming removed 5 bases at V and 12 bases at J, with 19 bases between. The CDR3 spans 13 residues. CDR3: CASSPSGRSMSFF. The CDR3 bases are TGTGCCAGCAGTCCCTCAGGACGGTCCATGTCTTTCTTT.

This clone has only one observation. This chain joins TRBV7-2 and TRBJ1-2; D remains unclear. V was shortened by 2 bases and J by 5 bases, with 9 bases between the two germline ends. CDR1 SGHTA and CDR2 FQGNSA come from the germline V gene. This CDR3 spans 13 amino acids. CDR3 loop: CASSLPRGYGYTF. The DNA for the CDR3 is TGTGCCAGCAGCTTACCCCGGGGTTATGGCTACACCTTC.

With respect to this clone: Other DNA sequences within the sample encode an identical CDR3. CDR3 sequence reads: CASSLGQGDGYTF. The CDR3 DNA follows: TGCGCCAGCAGCTTGGGACAGGGCGATGGCTACACCTTC. The chain uses TRBV5-1 and TRBJ1-2; 7 bases are shared with TRBD1. Germline-derived CDR1 and CDR2 are SGHRS and YFSETQ. Losses at the gene ends were 0 bases for V and 6 bases for J; bases not matched to a gene: 2. The CDR3 loop spans 13 amino acids.

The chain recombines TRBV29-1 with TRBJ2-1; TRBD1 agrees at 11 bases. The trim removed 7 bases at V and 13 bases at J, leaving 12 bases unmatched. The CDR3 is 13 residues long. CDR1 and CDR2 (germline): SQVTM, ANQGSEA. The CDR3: CSASDRGRNFQFF. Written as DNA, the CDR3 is TGCAGCGCTTCGGACAGGGGGCGGAATTTCCAGTTCTTC.

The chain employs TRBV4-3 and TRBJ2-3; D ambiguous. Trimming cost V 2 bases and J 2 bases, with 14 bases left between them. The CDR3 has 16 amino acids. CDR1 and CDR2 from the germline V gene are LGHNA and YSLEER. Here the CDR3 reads CASSQNPTADTDTQYF. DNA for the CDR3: TGCGCCAGCAGCCAAAATCCGACTGCGGACACAGATACGCAGTATTTT.

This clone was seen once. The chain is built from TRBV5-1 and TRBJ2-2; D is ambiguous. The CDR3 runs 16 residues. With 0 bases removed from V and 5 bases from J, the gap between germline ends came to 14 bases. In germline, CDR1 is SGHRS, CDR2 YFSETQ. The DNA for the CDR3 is TGCGCCAGCAGCTTGGCCGTGGTAGAAGGGACCGGGGAGCTGTTTTTT. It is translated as CASSLAVVEGTGELFF.

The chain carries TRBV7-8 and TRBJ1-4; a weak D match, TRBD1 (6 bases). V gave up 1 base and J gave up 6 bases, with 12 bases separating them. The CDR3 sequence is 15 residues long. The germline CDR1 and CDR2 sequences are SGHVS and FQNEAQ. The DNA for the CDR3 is TGTGCCAGCAGCTTAGAGGCAGGGGAGTATGAAAAACTGTTTTTT. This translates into CASSLEAGEYEKLFF. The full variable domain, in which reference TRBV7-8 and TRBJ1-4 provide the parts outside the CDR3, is GAGVSQSPRYKVAKRGQDVALRCDPISGHVSLFWYQQALGQGPEFLTYFQNEAQLDKSGLPSDRFFAERPEGSVSTLKIQRTQQEDSAVYLCASSLEAGEYEKLFFGSGTQLSVL.

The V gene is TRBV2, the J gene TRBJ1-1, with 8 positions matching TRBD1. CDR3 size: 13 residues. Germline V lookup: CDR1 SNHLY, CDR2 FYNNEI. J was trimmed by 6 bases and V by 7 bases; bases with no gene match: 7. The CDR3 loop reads CASKVTGVAEAFF. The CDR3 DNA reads TGTGCCAGCAAGGTGACAGGGGTAGCTGAAGCTTTCTTT.

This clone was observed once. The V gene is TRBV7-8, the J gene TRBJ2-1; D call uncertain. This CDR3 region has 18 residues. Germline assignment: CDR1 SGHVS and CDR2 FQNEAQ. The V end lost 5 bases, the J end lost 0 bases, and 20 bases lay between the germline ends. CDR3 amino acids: CASSTPLHRPSSYNEQFF. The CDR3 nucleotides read TGTGCCAGCAGCACCCCCCTGCATCGGCCAAGCTCCTACAATGAGCAGTTCTTC.

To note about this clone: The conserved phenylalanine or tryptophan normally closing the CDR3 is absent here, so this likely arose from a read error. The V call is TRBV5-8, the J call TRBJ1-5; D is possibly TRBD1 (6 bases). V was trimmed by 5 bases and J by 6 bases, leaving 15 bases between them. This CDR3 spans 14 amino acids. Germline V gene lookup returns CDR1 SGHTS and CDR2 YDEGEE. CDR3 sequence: CASSPYDRSQPQHL. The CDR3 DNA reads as TGTGCCAGCAGTCCGTACGACAGGAGTCAGCCCCAGCATCTT.

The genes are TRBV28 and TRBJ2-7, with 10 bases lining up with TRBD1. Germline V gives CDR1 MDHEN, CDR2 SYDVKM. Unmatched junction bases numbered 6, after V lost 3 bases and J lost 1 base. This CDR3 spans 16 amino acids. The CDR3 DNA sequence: TGTGCCAGCAGTTTGGCCGGGACAGGGGCGTCCTACGAGCAGTACGTC. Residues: CASSLAGTGASYEQYV.

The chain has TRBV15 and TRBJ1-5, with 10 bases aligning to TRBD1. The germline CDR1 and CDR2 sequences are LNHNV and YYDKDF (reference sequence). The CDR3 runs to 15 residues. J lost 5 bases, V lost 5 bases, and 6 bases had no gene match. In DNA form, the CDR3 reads TGTGCCACCAGCTACGACAGGGGGCTGGATCAGCCCCAGCATTTT. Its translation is CATSYDRGLDQPQHF.

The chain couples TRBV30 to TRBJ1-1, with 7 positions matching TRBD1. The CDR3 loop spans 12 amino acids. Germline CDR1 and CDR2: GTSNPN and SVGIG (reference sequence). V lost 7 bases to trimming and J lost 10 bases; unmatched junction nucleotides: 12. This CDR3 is CALLTGRRGAFF. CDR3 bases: TGTGCCTTATTGACAGGGCGAAGGGGAGCTTTCTTT. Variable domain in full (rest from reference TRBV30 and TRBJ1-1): SQTIHQWPATLVQPVGSPLSLECTVEGTSNPNLYWYRQAAGRGLQLLFYSVGIGQISSEVPQNLSASRPQDRQFILSSKKLLLSDSGFYLCALLTGRRGAFFGQGTRLTVV.

CDR3 region: CASSSWGLAGVHNEQFF. CDR3 DNA: TGTGCCAGCAGCTCCTGGGGTCTAGCGGGGGTCCACAATGAGCAGTTCTTC. V gene TRBV7-9 combines with J gene TRBJ2-1; 10 nucleotides align to TRBD2. V dropped 4 bases and J dropped 5; count of bases not matched to a gene: 11. This CDR3 spans 17 amino acids. CDR1 and CDR2 from the germline V gene are SEHNR and FQNEAQ (reference sequence). The full variable domain, rest sourced from reference TRBV7-9 and TRBJ2-1, is DTGVSQNPRHKITKRGQNVTFRCDPISEHNRLYWYRQTLGQGPEFLTYFQNEAQLEKSRLLSDRFSAERPKGSFSTLEIQRTEQGDSAMYLCASSSWGLAGVHNEQFFGPGTRLTVL.

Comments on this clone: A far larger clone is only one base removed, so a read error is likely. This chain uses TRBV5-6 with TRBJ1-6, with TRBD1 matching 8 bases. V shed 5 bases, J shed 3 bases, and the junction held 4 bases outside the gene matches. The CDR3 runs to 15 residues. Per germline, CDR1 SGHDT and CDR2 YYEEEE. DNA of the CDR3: TGTGCCAGCAGACCGGACAGGGTCTATAATTCACCCCTCCACTTT. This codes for CASRPDRVYNSPLHF.

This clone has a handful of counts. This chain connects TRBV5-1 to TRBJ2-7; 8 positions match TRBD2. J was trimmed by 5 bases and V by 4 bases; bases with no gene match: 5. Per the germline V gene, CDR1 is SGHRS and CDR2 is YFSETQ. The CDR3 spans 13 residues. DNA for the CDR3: TGCGCCAGCAGCGTCGGGGGGGCCAACGAGCAGTACTTC. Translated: CASSVGGANEQYF.

The CDR3 coding sequence is TGCAGCGTTGAGAACAGTCAAATGTACTTC. It translates to CSVENSQMYF. The J gene is TRBJ2-5, the V gene TRBV29-1; D is uncertain. This CDR3 region has 10 residues. CDR1 and CDR2 (germline): SQVTM, ANQGSEA. The V end lost 3 bases, the J end lost 13 bases, and 12 bases lay between the germline ends. The entire variable domain, with the rest obtained from reference TRBV29-1 and TRBJ2-5, is as follows: SAVISQKPSRDICQRGTSLTIQCQVDSQVTMMFWYRQQPGQSLTLIATANQGSEATYESGFVIDKFPISRPNLTFSTLTVSNMSPEDSSIYLCSVENSQMYFGPGTRLLVL.

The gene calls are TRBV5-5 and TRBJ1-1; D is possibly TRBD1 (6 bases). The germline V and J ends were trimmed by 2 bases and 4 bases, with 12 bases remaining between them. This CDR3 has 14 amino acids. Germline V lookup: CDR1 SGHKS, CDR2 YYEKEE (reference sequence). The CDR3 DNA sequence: TGTGCCAGCAGCTTCCAGGGGACGATCACTGAAGCTTTCTTT. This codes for CASSFQGTITEAFF. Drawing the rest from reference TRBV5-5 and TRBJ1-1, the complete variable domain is DAGVTQSPTHLIKTRGQQVTLRCSPISGHKSVSWYQQVLGQGPQFIFQYYEKEERGRGNFPDRFSARQFPNYSSELNVNALLLGDSALYLCASSFQGTITEAFFGQGTRLTVV.

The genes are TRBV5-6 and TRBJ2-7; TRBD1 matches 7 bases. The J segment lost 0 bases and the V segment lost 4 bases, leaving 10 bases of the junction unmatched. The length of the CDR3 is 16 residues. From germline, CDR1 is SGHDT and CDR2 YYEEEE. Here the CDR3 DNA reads TGTGCCAGCAGCCCCGGACCGTCAGGGGGCTCCTACGAGCAGTACGTC. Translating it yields CASSPGPSGGSYEQYV.

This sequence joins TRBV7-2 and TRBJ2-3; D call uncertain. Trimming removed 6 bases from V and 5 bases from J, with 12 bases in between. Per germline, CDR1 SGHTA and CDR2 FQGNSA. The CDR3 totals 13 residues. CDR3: CASRTSSGDTQYF. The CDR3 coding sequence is TGTGCCAGCAGGACTTCCTCGGGAGATACGCAGTATTTT.

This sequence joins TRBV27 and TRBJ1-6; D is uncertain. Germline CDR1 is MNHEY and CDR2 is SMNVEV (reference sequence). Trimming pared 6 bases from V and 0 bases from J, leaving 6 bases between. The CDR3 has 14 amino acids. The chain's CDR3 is CASRPSSYNSPLHF. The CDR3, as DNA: TGTGCCAGCAGACCTAGCTCCTATAATTCACCCCTCCACTTT.

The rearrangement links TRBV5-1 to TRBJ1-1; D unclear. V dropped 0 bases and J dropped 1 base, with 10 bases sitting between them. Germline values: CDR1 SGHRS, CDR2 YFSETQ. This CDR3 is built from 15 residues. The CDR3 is CASSLGQIRNTEAFF. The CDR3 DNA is TGCGCCAGCAGCTTGGGTCAGATCAGGAACACTGAAGCTTTCTTT. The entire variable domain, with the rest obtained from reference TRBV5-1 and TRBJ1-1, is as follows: KAGVTQTPRYLIKTRGQQVTLSCSPISGHRSVSWYQQTPGQGLQFLFEYFSETQRNKGNFPGRFSGRQFSNSRSEMNVSTLELGDSALYLCASSLGQIRNTEAFFGQGTRLTVV.